This passage covers 21 T cell receptor beta chains from one sample sequenced in a study of cytomegalovirus exposure and HLA in healthy donors. TCRdb's copy holds only in-frame clones and misses some; the assay was immunoSEQ multiplex PCR. Of under 400,000 clones detected, 88% appear once; the ten largest clones hold approximately 0.9%. The sample consisted of PBMCs. Source of these receptors: a man aged 30-40 years in good health and CMV-seronegative.

The CDR3 loop reads CSATDRGRVETQYF. The CDR3 DNA sequence: TGCAGCGCCACAGACAGGGGAAGGGTGGAGACCCAGTACTTC. This rearrangement joins TRBV29-1 to TRBJ2-5; the match to TRBD1 covers 8 bases. Germline V lookup: CDR1 SQVTM, CDR2 ANQGSEA. This CDR3 comprises 14 residues. V was pared by 7 bases and J by 5 bases, with 12 bases of the junction left unmatched.

The genes are TRBV5-1 and TRBJ2-5; D is unresolved. CDR1 is SGHRS and CDR2 is YFSETQ in the germline V gene. The CDR3 consists of 14 residues. The germline V and J ends were trimmed by 1 base and 2 bases, with 9 bases remaining between them. CDR3 in amino acids: CASSLLGTQETQYF. The CDR3 DNA sequence: TGCGCCAGCAGCTTGCTAGGCACACAAGAGACCCAGTACTTC. The whole variable domain, remainder taken from reference TRBV5-1 and TRBJ2-5, is KAGVTQTPRYLIKTRGQQVTLSCSPISGHRSVSWYQQTPGQGLQFLFEYFSETQRNKGNFPGRFSGRQFSNSRSEMNVSTLELGDSALYLCASSLLGTQETQYFGPGTRLLVL.

The chain employs TRBV19 and TRBJ1-4, with 7 bases that match TRBD1. Germline trimming cut 10 bases from V and 8 bases from J; bases unmatched to any gene: 13. Germline V gene data show CDR1 as LNHDA and CDR2 as SQIVND (reference sequence). CDR3 length: 14 residues. CDR3 sequence reads: CAISETGSTEKLFF. For the CDR3, the DNA is TGTGCCATAAGCGAGACAGGGTCTACGGAAAAACTGTTTTTT.

The chain carries TRBV5-4 and TRBJ1-2; D is possibly TRBD1 (6 bases). The CDR3 totals 15 residues. V lost 1 base, J lost 0 bases, and 10 bases lay in between. Germline CDR1 SGHNT, CDR2 YYREEE (reference sequence). The CDR3 sequence is CASSLPRGTNYGYTF. The CDR3 DNA is TGTGCCAGCAGCTTGCCGAGGGGGACTAACTATGGCTACACCTTC.

The chain combines TRBV5-1 with TRBJ2-5; 11 nucleotides match TRBD1. Germline CDR1 and CDR2: SGHRS and YFSETQ. The V and J ends lost 2 bases and 4 bases, in that order; junction bases with no gene match: 7. This CDR3 region has 16 residues. The CDR3 DNA follows: TGCGCCAGCAGCTTTCGGGACAGGGGGATTGGAGAGACCCAGTACTTC. Its protein product is CASSFRDRGIGETQYF.

V is TRBV7-2 and J is TRBJ2-7, with D uncertain. The V and J ends lost 7 bases and 1 base respectively, with 14 bases between them. This CDR3 region has 14 residues. Germline CDR1 is SGHTA and CDR2 is FQGNSA. The chain's CDR3 is CASTISGGSYEQYF. CDR3 in DNA: TGTGCCAGCACCATCTCGGGTGGGTCCTACGAGCAGTACTTC.

V gene TRBV5-6 combines with J gene TRBJ2-5; D is unclear. The CDR3 has 14 amino acids. Trimming took off 2 bases at V and 1 base at J, with 9 bases between the two ends. Germline CDR1 SGHDT, CDR2 YYEEEE. The CDR3 nucleotides read TGTGCCAGCAGCTTCCTAACTGCCCAAGAGACCCAGTACTTC. The encoded protein is CASSFLTAQETQYF.

As to this clone: Other DNA sequences within the sample encode an identical CDR3. The chain links TRBV5-1 to TRBJ1-2; 8 bases fit TRBD1. The length of the CDR3 is 15 residues. Germline loops: CDR1 SGHRS, CDR2 YFSETQ. J gave up 2 bases and V 4 bases, and 7 bases lay outside the gene matches. CDR3 loop: CASSLGGTGNYGYTF. DNA for the CDR3: TGCGCCAGCAGCCTCGGGGGGACAGGAAACTATGGCTACACCTTC. The full variable domain, its missing parts supplied by reference TRBV5-1 and TRBJ1-2, is KAGVTQTPRYLIKTRGQQVTLSCSPISGHRSVSWYQQTPGQGLQFLFEYFSETQRNKGNFPGRFSGRQFSNSRSEMNVSTLELGDSALYLCASSLGGTGNYGYTFGSGTRLTVV.

CDR3 coding DNA: TGTGCCAGCAGGGAGCCCCAGGACAGTAACTATGGCTACACCTTC. Encoded protein: CASREPQDSNYGYTF. This rearrangement joins TRBV6-5 to TRBJ1-2; D perhaps matches TRBD1 (6 bases). Trimming took off 6 bases at V and 1 base at J, with 15 bases between the two ends. This CDR3 contains 15 residues. Looked up from germline, CDR1 is MNHEY and CDR2 is SVGAGI.

In its sample, this clone was seen a few times. This rearrangement joins TRBV12-5 to TRBJ2-2, with 7 positions matching TRBD1. The CDR3 spans 15 residues. J lost 2 bases, V lost 1 base, and 1 base had no gene match. Germline loops: CDR1 LGHNT, CDR2 FRNRAP. CDR3 DNA: TGTGCTAGTGGTTTGGGACAGGGTAACACCGGGGAGCTGTTTTTT. It is translated as CASGLGQGNTGELFF.

The chain uses TRBV5-6 and TRBJ2-3, with TRBD2 matching over 11 bases. The V gene's germline CDR1 is SGHDT and CDR2 YYEEEE. The CDR3 covers 16 residues. V shed 1 base, J shed 4 bases, and the junction held 5 bases outside the gene matches. In DNA form, the CDR3 reads TGTGCCAGCAGCTTGCCACTAGCGGGGGCATCAGATACGCAGTATTTT. It codes for CASSLPLAGASDTQYF.

This chain connects TRBV2 to TRBJ2-1; D is unresolved. This CDR3 is 13 amino acids long. The V gene's germline CDR1 is SNHLY and CDR2 FYNNEI. Trimming left V 4 bases short and J 4 bases short, with 8 bases between. The CDR3 region is CASSVVTYNEQFF. CDR3 coding DNA: TGTGCCAGCAGTGTCGTAACTTACAATGAGCAGTTCTTC.

This chain connects TRBV29-1 to TRBJ1-4; TRBD1 might be the D (5 bases). Germline CDR1 and CDR2: SQVTM and ANQGSEA. The CDR3 is 15 residues long. V lost 0 bases, J lost 0 bases, and 8 bases lay in between. The CDR3 DNA is TGCAGCGTTGAAGATTTCAGGGCAACTAATGAAAAACTGTTTTTT. As protein: CSVEDFRATNEKLFF.

The chain combines TRBV2 with TRBJ2-6, with 10 bases lining up with TRBD1. Germline-derived CDR1 and CDR2 are SNHLY and FYNNEI. V was pared by 9 bases and J by 0 bases, with 11 bases of the junction left unmatched. The length of the CDR3 is 18 residues. CDR3 nucleotide sequence: TGTGCCAGGACTAGACAGGGGGCGTTACTCTCTGGGGCCAACGTCCTGACTTTC. Translated, it gives CARTRQGALLSGANVLTF.

The chain uses TRBV6-1 and TRBJ1-2; 10 nucleotides line up with TRBD1. Germline V gives CDR1 MNHNS, CDR2 SASEGT. The V gene end was trimmed by 6 bases and the J gene end by 8 bases; junction bases not matched to a gene: 6. CDR3 length: 13 amino acids. The CDR3 bases are TGTGCCAGCAGAGGGACAGGGGTAGGAGGCTACACCTTC. Translation: CASRGTGVGGYTF.

The gene calls are TRBV18 and TRBJ1-6; TRBD1 is a possible D gene (5 bases). CDR1 KGHSH and CDR2 LQKENI come from the germline V gene. The CDR3 covers 17 residues. Trimming removed 3 bases at V and 7 bases at J, with 19 bases between. The CDR3 sequence is CASSPEFPTQGNSPLHF. In DNA form, the CDR3 reads TGTGCCAGCTCACCCGAGTTTCCTACCCAGGGAAATTCACCCCTCCACTTT.

This clone occurred once. The J gene is TRBJ2-1, the V gene TRBV11-2, with a weak D call TRBD1 (6 bases). Looked up from germline, CDR1 is SGHAT and CDR2 is FQNNGV. V was trimmed by 0 bases and J by 3 bases, leaving 9 bases between them. The CDR3 covers 15 residues. The CDR3 region is CASSLDGTYYNEQFF. The CDR3 DNA reads TGTGCCAGCAGCTTAGACGGGACATACTACAATGAGCAGTTCTTC.

A few counts support this clone. The chain couples TRBV7-9 to TRBJ1-5; unclear D gene. The V end was cut by 0 bases, the J end by 1 base, with 10 bases between. The CDR3 length is 16 residues. CDR1 is SEHNR, CDR2 FQNEAQ, per germline (reference sequence). The CDR3 sequence is CASSLAWGGSNQPQHF. The CDR3, as DNA: TGTGCCAGCAGCTTAGCGTGGGGAGGAAGCAATCAGCCCCAGCATTTT.

The chain combines TRBV5-1 with TRBJ2-3; TRBD2 matches at 13 bases. Germline values: CDR1 SGHRS, CDR2 YFSETQ. J gave up 1 base and V 0 bases, and 2 bases lay outside the gene matches. This CDR3 is built from 17 residues. The CDR3 loop is CASSLGGTSGGTDTQYF. CDR3 DNA sequence: TGCGCCAGCAGCTTGGGTGGGACTAGCGGGGGCACAGATACGCAGTATTTT. The whole variable domain, remainder taken from reference TRBV5-1 and TRBJ2-3, is KAGVTQTPRYLIKTRGQQVTLSCSPISGHRSVSWYQQTPGQGLQFLFEYFSETQRNKGNFPGRFSGRQFSNSRSEMNVSTLELGDSALYLCASSLGGTSGGTDTQYFGPGTRLTVL.

The V call is TRBV13, the J call TRBJ2-7; D is undetermined. This CDR3 spans 14 amino acids. Germline V gene lookup returns CDR1 PRHDT and CDR2 FYEKMQ (reference sequence). V lost 5 bases and J lost 0, with 11 bases in between. CDR3 residues: CASSPTLSSYEQYF. CDR3 nucleotides: TGTGCCAGCAGCCCCACCCTAAGCTCCTACGAGCAGTACTTC.

The J gene is TRBJ1-5, the V gene TRBV6-1; D uncertain. Trimming stripped 6 bases from V and 0 bases from J, with 12 bases between. CDR1 and CDR2 (germline): MNHNS, SASEGT. CDR3 length: 15 amino acids. Here the CDR3 reads CASSENLNSNQPQHF. CDR3 DNA sequence: TGTGCCAGCAGCGAGAACCTAAATAGCAATCAGCCCCAGCATTTT.